The rows below give T cell receptor beta chains drawn from one sample of a study of blood T cell repertoires in COVID-19. The assay was immunoSEQ multiplex PCR, and TCRdb's table has in-frame clones only and misses some. The data show under 200,000 clones, 80% to 90% seen once. Sequencing input: peripheral blood. The source of these receptors is a woman aged 60-75 years with COVID-19, enrolled during active disease. CDR3s include the opening cysteine and the closing phenylalanine or tryptophan. Fields, in order: J gene, CDR3 length, V gene, clone size, D gene, CDR3 DNA, CDR3 protein. D genes are given only for firm matches. Rows give clone size only sometimes, using once, few, many, or a class for an expanded clone.

TRBJ1-5,15,TRBV6-5,.,.,TGTGCCAGCAGCGGAATCGGGGGGGTCAATCAGCCCCAGCATTTT,CASSGIGGVNQPQHF
TRBJ1-2,16,TRBV28,.,TRBD1,TGTGCCAGCAGTTCCCCCTGGGACAGGCGACACTATGGCTACACCTTC,CASSSPWDRRHYGYTF
TRBJ1-2,13,TRBV10-3,.,TRBD1,TGTGCCATCAGGACAGGGGGGGACTATGGCTACACCTTC,CAIRTGGDYGYTF
TRBJ2-7,15,TRBV7-2,.,TRBD2,TGTGCCAGCAGCTTACTAGCGGGAGACTCCTACGAGCAGTACTTC,CASSLLAGDSYEQYF
TRBJ2-7,15,TRBV15,once,TRBD1,TGTGCCACCAGTACCCCGGGACAGGGTAAATACGAGCAGTACTTC,CATSTPGQGKYEQYF
TRBJ1-5,16,TRBV6-5,.,.,TGTGCCAGCAGTTCCGCAGGGGCTAATAGCAATCAGCCCCAGCATTTT,CASSSAGANSNQPQHF
TRBJ1-2,15,TRBV11-2,few,TRBD1,TGTGCCAGCAGCTTAGTTCCTGGGACAGCCACGGGCTACACCTTC,CASSLVPGTATGYTF
TRBJ2-3,16,TRBV6-1,.,TRBD2,TGTGCCAGCAGTGAACTAGCGGGAGCCCCGTGGGATACGCAGTATTTT,CASSELAGAPWDTQYF
TRBJ2-7,15,TRBV11-1,few,TRBD2,TGTGCCAGCAGCCTAACTAGCGGGGGCTCCTACGAGCAGTACTTC,CASSLTSGGSYEQYF
TRBJ1-1,14,TRBV7-9,.,.,TGTGCCAGCAGCTTAGCAGGGACTACCTCCGAAGCTTTCTTT,CASSLAGTTSEAFF
TRBJ1-1,13,TRBV28,.,.,TGTGCCAGCAGTACCACCAGGGGTTCAATGGCTTTCTTT,CASSTTRGSMAFF
TRBJ2-7,13,TRBV7-2,.,.,TGTGCCAGCACCGCCGGTAAAGCCTACGAGCAGTACTTC,CASTAGKAYEQYF
TRBJ2-1,11,TRBV11-3,.,.,TGTGCCAGCTCCCTAAACTATGAGCAGTTCTTC,CASSLNYEQFF
TRBJ1-5,15,TRBV7-3,.,.,TGTGCCAGCACCCAGACGGGGAGGGGCAATCAGCCCCAGCATTTT,CASTQTGRGNQPQHF
TRBJ2-3,15,TRBV20-1,few,TRBD2,TGCAGTGCTAGTGAGCGGGAGCGGAGCACAGATACGCAGTATTTT,CSASERERSTDTQYF
TRBJ2-1,13,TRBV7-2,.,.,TGTGCCAGCAGCTGGGCCCTACGCAATGAGCAGTTCTTC,CASSWALRNEQFF
TRBJ1-2,14,TRBV4-2,.,.,TGTGCCAGCAGCCAAGAAACGGGAAGATCTGGCTACACCTTC,CASSQETGRSGYTF
TRBJ2-1,17,TRBV10-3,.,TRBD2,TGTGCCATCAGTGAGCGGGCTCGGACTAGCAGTAACAATGAGCAGTTCTTC,CAISERARTSSNNEQFF
TRBJ2-5,14,TRBV5-6,.,TRBD2,TGTGCCAGCAGCTTTACCGGGACTACGGAGACCCAGTACTTC,CASSFTGTTETQYF
TRBJ2-7,15,TRBV24-1,.,TRBD1,TGTGCCACCAGTGATACAGGGGCAAGCTCCTACGAGCAGTACTTC,CATSDTGASSYEQYF
TRBJ1-1,13,TRBV19,.,.,TGTGCCAGTAGTATAGGGCCCAACACTGAAGCTTTCTTT,CASSIGPNTEAFF
TRBJ2-3,13,TRBV5-1,.,TRBD1,TGCGCCAGCGGGGACAGGGGAACAGATACGCAGTATTTT,CASGDRGTDTQYF
TRBJ2-7,12,TRBV9,.,.,TGTGCCAGCAGTGTCAGGGGCAACGAGCAGTACTTC,CASSVRGNEQYF
TRBJ2-1,16,TRBV2,.,TRBD2,TGTGCCAGCAGGCCCCTAGCGGTAAGCTCCTACAATGAGCAGTTCTTC,CASRPLAVSSYNEQFF
TRBJ1-2,15,TRBV12-5,.,.,TGTGCTAGTGGCGCGTCTTCGGGGTACAACTATGGCTACACCTTC,CASGASSGYNYGYTF
TRBJ1-5,19,TRBV6-1,.,.,TGTGCCAGCAGTGAGTCTTTCGGGCCCGGGGGAGTGGGCAATCAGCCCCAGCATTTT,CASSESFGPGGVGNQPQHF
TRBJ2-1,11,TRBV20-1,.,.,TGCAGTGCTAATGACAGCAATGAGCAGTTCTTC,CSANDSNEQFF
TRBJ1-6,15,TRBV7-2,few,.,TGTGCCAGCAGCTTAGCGCCCCCAGGGAATTCACCCCTCCACTTT,CASSLAPPGNSPLHF
TRBJ1-2,14,TRBV6-2/TRBV6-3,few,TRBD1,TGTGCCAGCAGTAACCGACAGGGGAGGTATGGCTACACCTTC,CASSNRQGRYGYTF
TRBJ2-1,13,TRBV27,.,TRBD2,TGTGCCAGCACCGGGACTAGCGGCCATGAGCAGTTCTTC,CASTGTSGHEQFF